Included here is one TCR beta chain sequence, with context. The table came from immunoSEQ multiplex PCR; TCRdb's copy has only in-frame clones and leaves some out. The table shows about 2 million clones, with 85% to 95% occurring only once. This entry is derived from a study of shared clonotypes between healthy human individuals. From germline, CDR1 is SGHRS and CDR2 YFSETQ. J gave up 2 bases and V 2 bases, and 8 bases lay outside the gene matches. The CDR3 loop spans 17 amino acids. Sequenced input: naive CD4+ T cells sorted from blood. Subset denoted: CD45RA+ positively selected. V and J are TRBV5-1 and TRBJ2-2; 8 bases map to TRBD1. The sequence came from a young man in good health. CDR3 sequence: CASSFLTGTGNTGELFF. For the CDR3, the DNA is TGCGCCAGCAGCTTTTTGACCGGGACAGGCAACACCGGGGAGCTGTTTTTT.